The 11 T cell receptor beta chains below all came from one sample that was sequenced in a study of blood T cell repertoires in COVID-19. Clones were sequenced by immunoSEQ multiplex PCR, and TCRdb holds only the in-frame ones, with some missing. The sample has some 42,000 clones, about 77% seen once; the top ten hold roughly a quarter. The sequencing input was peripheral blood. All receptors derive from a man of 80 years or more with acute or convalescent COVID-19.

CDR3: CASSPGTGGTEAFF. DNA of the CDR3: TGTGCCAGCAGTCCCGGGACAGGGGGCACTGAAGCTTTCTTT. The chain joins TRBV28 to TRBJ1-1; TRBD1 aligns across 11 bases. Germline V CDR1 and CDR2: MDHEN, SYDVKM. With 5 bases clipped from V and 4 bases from J, the junction kept 3 bases outside the gene matches. The CDR3 covers 14 residues.

This chain uses TRBV6-6 with TRBJ2-1, with D tentatively TRBD1 (6 bases). The ends were cut back, 4 bases at V and 5 bases at J, with 12 bases in the middle. Germline V gives CDR1 MNHNY, CDR2 SVGAGI (reference sequence). CDR3 length: 14 amino acids. DNA of the CDR3: TGTGCCAGCAGTTTGTACAGGGCCGACAATGAGCAGTTCTTC. Translation: CASSLYRADNEQFF.

The chain recombines TRBV11-2 with TRBJ2-2, with 10 bases that match TRBD1. The CDR3 sequence is 18 residues long. Unmatched junction bases numbered 13, after V lost 5 bases and J lost 4 bases. The germline gives CDR1 SGHAT, CDR2 FQNNGV. CDR3 sequence reads: CASSKIISGTGATGELFF. The CDR3 bases are TGTGCCAGCAGCAAAATAATCTCCGGGACAGGGGCCACCGGGGAGCTGTTTTTT.

This clone has a single count. The chain recombines TRBV30 with TRBJ1-2, with D possibly matching TRBD1 (5 bases). V was pared by 2 bases and J by 3 bases, with 13 bases between. The CDR3 is 14 residues long. Looked up from germline, CDR1 is GTSNPN and CDR2 is SVGIG (reference sequence). CDR3: CAWSKDQQDYGYTF. CDR3 nucleotides: TGTGCCTGGAGTAAGGACCAACAGGACTATGGCTACACCTTC. The whole variable domain, filled in from reference TRBV30 and TRBJ1-2, reads SQTIHQWPATLVQPVGSPLSLECTVEGTSNPNLYWYRQAAGRGLQLLFYSVGIGQISSEVPQNLSASRPQDRQFILSSKKLLLSDSGFYLCAWSKDQQDYGYTFGSGTRLTVV.

This clone was detected only a few times. The chain carries TRBV6-1 and TRBJ2-1, with D unclear. The CDR3 runs 13 residues. Germline V gives CDR1 MNHNS, CDR2 SASEGT. Trimming pared 2 bases from V and 3 bases from J, leaving 5 bases between. This chain's CDR3 is CASSESHYNEQFF. Here the CDR3 DNA reads TGTGCCAGCAGTGAATCACACTACAATGAGCAGTTCTTC.

The V gene is TRBV15, the J gene TRBJ2-5; the match to TRBD2 covers 10 bases. There are 18 residues in the CDR3. CDR1 is LNHNV, CDR2 YYDKDF, per germline (reference sequence). After removal of 0 bases from V and 7 bases from J, the junction contained 14 bases not matched to a gene. The CDR3: CATSRELSGGALLGTQYF. CDR3 coding DNA: TGTGCCACCAGCAGAGAATTAAGCGGGGGGGCCCTTTTAGGGACCCAGTACTTC.

The V and J genes are TRBV21-1 and TRBJ2-6; TRBD1, as called in the table, went unchecked against the DNA. TRBV21-1 is designated a pseudogene. This CDR3 spans 15 amino acids. The CDR3 spells CASSKGLSGANVLTF. The CDR3 DNA reads TGTGCCAGCAGCAAAGGGCTCTCTGGGGCCAACGTCCTGACTTTC.

Within the sample, this clone is medium-sized. The V call is TRBV6-5, the J call TRBJ1-1; 8 positions match TRBD1. The J segment lost 4 bases and the V segment lost 3 bases, leaving 4 bases of the junction unmatched. CDR3 length: 14 amino acids. Germline lookup yields CDR1 MNHEY and CDR2 SVGAGI. CDR3 in DNA: TGTGCCAGCAGTTATGGACAGGGCAGCACTGAAGCTTTCTTT. It yields the protein CASSYGQGSTEAFF.

The genes are TRBV4-1 and TRBJ1-5; 8 bases fit TRBD1. CDR3 length equals 15 residues. Germline CDR1 reads MGHRA; CDR2 reads YSYEKL. Trimming cost V 4 bases and J 2 bases; bases outside gene matches: 4. As DNA, the CDR3 is TGCGCCAGCAGCCGGTTGGACAGGGGCAATCAGCCCCAGCATTTT. This translates into CASSRLDRGNQPQHF.

This clone has just a few counts. The chain is built from TRBV4-1 and TRBJ1-3; D unclear. The CDR3 is 20 residues long. Trimming took 2 bases from V and 0 from J, leaving 23 bases between them. CDR1 is MGHRA, CDR2 YSYEKL, per germline. This CDR3 is CASSQISTLYPGSSGNTIYF. The CDR3 DNA reads as TGCGCCAGCAGCCAAATTTCCACACTTTACCCAGGCAGCTCTGGAAACACCATATATTTT.

The V gene is TRBV30, the J gene TRBJ1-5, with D perhaps TRBD1 (6 bases). Between the trimmed V and J ends, which lost 2 bases and 5 bases, there was a span of 22 bases. CDR1 and CDR2 (germline): GTSNPN, SVGIG (reference sequence). The CDR3 runs to 17 residues. CDR3 DNA sequence: TGTGCCTGGAGTCTGGGTACAGGGACACTCCCTGATCAGCCCCAGCATTTT. It codes for CAWSLGTGTLPDQPQHF.